The rows below give T cell receptor beta chains drawn from one sample of a study of blood T cell repertoires in COVID-19. Here immunoSEQ multiplex PCR was the method, and the copy in TCRdb shows in-frame clones only, minus some. The sample shows some 110,000 clones, roughly 81% of them seen only once. Sequencing was done on a sample of peripheral blood. These receptors were collected from a man in his forties or fifties with acute or convalescent COVID-19. Both conserved end residues are part of each CDR3.

TRBV27 CASAGTVISPGTKNIQYF
TRBV12-3/TRBV12-4 CASSGQGHDAFF
TRBV28 CASRGQGRSYEQYF
TRBV7-2 CASSRGPAVGF
TRBV18 CASSPDYLSEQYF
TRBV6-2/TRBV6-3 CASSYSGGFEKLFF
TRBV5-6 CASVKHRVDYGYTF
TRBV11-2 CASSFVLLAGVNTGELFF
TRBV7-9 CASSKDRVSPGDEKLFF
TRBV7-9 CATAPRSVPTGQYF
TRBV6-5 CASSYSSGRASEQYF
TRBV27 CACRGEGRDTQYF
TRBV29-1 CSVSRGRDSPLHF
TRBV18 CASSVTGVSGSQVNEQFF
TRBV5-1 CASSRDRNGDYGYTF
TRBV28 CASSTGYSGNTIYF
TRBV2 CASSESPFQRGTYNEQFF
TRBV4-3 CASSQSRQKETQYF
TRBV6-5 CASTAGGRVDTQYF
TRBV21-1 CASSKVGGTEAFF
TRBV28 CASNNFGSNQPQHF
TRBV19 CASRKRTAASSSGNTIYF
TRBV15 CATSRGRGSGNTIYF
TRBV5-6 CASTLGLLPTYEQYF
TRBV28 CASSPGTSGSYEQYF
TRBV15 CATSRDLRGEQYF
TRBV28 CASSLGGAGAKNIQYF
TRBV18 CASSHLSGHRTSGANVLTF
TRBV18 CASSPRRQDSGQYF
TRBV7-2 CASSLALSGANVLTF
TRBV7-9 CASSSQGSYGYTF
TRBV5-5 CASSLTGGAPYEQYF